This TCR beta chain derives from a study of blood T cell repertoires in COVID-19. On the study more broadly: Sources were T cells, B-cell-depleted T cells, or PBMCs; the material itself was cDNA or gDNA.

Germline V gives CDR1 MNHEY, CDR2 SVGAGI. The CDR3 sequence is 12 residues long. Unmatched junction bases numbered 5, after V lost 6 bases and J lost 6 bases. This clone was seen more than once but under ten times. Authors' analysis steps: Amplification from reference gene primers served as the basis for estimated nucleated cell counts. Only in-frame clones appear in the TCRdb table, and some are missing; sequencing was by immunoSEQ multiplex PCR. The V and J calls and clone size come from that table; D and trimming were worked out from the DNA. The table has 90,000 to 120,000 clones, about two thirds seen once.

Sequenced material: peripheral blood. The gene calls are TRBV6-5 and TRBJ2-7; 7 bases match TRBD1. The clonotype comes from a woman aged 40 to 50 with acute or convalescent COVID-19. CDR3 sequence reads: CASSLTGVEQYF. CDR3 sequence (DNA): TGTGCCAGCAGCCTCACAGGGGTCGAGCAGTACTTC.